The present T cell receptor (beta chain) was sequenced within a study of blood T cell repertoires in COVID-19. The overall study: Acute and convalescent COVID-19 specimens originated in the United States, Italy and Spain.

A single count supports this clone. Which cohort a participant joined came from the clinical history participants gave. Cohort 3 recovery required two negative PCRs, clearance, or symptom resolution. How the authors handled the data: Nucleated cell number was recorded as an estimate derived from reference gene primer amplification. TCRdb keeps only in-frame clones here, not all; method: immunoSEQ multiplex PCR. Clone size and the V and J calls come from that table; the DNA yielded D and trimming. The sample has 330,000 or so clones, over 80% seen once. The germline V gene encodes CDR1 SGHNT and CDR2 YENEEA. This CDR3 is built from 15 residues. V shed 3 bases and J 5 bases; nucleotides not matched to a gene: 4.

The source of this sequence is a man aged 25 to 45 who had recovered from COVID-19. The V gene is TRBV11-3, the J gene TRBJ2-3; 11 bases agree with TRBD2. The sequencing sample was made of PBMCs or T cells enriched from blood (not recorded which). CDR3 sequence reads: CASSLLAGGRDTQYF. The DNA for the CDR3 is TGTGCCAGCAGCTTGCTAGCGGGGGGCCGAGATACGCAGTATTTT. The complete variable domain, with remaining parts taken from reference TRBV11-3 and TRBJ2-3, reads EAGVVQSPRYKIIEKKQPVAFWCNPISGHNTLYWYLQNLGQGPELLIRYENEEAVDDSQLPKDRFSAERLKGVDSTLKIQPAELGDSAVYLCASSLLAGGRDTQYFGPGTRLTVL.